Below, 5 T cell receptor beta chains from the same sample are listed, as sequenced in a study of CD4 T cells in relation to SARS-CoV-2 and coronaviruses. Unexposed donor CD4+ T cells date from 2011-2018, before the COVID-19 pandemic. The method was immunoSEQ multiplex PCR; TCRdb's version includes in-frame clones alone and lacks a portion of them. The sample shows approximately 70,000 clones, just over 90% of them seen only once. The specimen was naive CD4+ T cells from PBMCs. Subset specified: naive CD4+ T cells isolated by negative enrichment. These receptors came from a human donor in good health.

The CDR3 protein is CASSLVGQGAGYTF. The CDR3 nucleotides read TGTGCCAGCAGCTTAGTGGGACAGGGGGCTGGCTACACCTTC. The chain has TRBV7-2 and TRBJ1-2, with TRBD1 matching 12 bases. With V trimmed by 1 base and J by 7 bases, 1 base remained unmatched. Per germline, CDR1 SGHTA and CDR2 FQGNSA. The CDR3 runs to 14 residues.

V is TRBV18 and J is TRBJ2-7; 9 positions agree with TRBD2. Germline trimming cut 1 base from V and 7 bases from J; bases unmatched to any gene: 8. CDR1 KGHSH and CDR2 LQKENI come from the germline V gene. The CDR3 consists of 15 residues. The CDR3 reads CASSPRVAGAGEQYF. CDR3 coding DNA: TGTGCCAGCTCACCACGAGTAGCGGGAGCTGGGGAGCAGTACTTC. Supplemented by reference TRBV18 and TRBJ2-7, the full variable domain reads NAGVMQNPRHLVRRRGQEARLRCSPMKGHSHVYWYRQLPEEGLKFMVYLQKENIIDESGMPKERFSAEFPKEGPSILRIQQVVRGDSAAYFCASSPRVAGAGEQYFGPGTRLTVT.

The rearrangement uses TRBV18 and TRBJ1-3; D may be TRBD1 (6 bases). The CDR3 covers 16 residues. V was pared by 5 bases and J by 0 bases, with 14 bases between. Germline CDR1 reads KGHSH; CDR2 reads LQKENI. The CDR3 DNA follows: TGTGCCAGCTCAGTCTCACAGGGTAGCTCTGGAAACACCATATATTTT. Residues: CASSVSQGSSGNTIYF. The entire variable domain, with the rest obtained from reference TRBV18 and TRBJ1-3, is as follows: NAGVMQNPRHLVRRRGQEARLRCSPMKGHSHVYWYRQLPEEGLKFMVYLQKENIIDESGMPKERFSAEFPKEGPSILRIQQVVRGDSAAYFCASSVSQGSSGNTIYFGEGSWLTVV.

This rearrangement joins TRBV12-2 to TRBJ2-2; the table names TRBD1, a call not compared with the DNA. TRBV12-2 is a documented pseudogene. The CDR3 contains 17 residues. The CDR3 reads CASRLAVGRANTGELFF. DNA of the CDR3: TGTGCAAGTCGCTTAGCTGTGGGCAGGGCTAACACCGGGGAGCTGTTTTTT.

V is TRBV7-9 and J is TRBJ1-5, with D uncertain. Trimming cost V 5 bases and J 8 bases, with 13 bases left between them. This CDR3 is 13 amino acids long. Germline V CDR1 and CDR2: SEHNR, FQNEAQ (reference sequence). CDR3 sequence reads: CASSLPGAEPQHF. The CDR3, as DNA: TGTGCCAGCAGCCTCCCGGGCGCGGAGCCCCAGCATTTT.